This entry describes one T cell receptor (beta chain). Germline V CDR1 and CDR2: MNHEY, SVGAGI. This CDR3 comprises 14 residues. These data originate in a study of OX40 agonist ivuxolimab in advanced cancers. Data came from immunoSEQ multiplex PCR; TCRdb stores just in-frame clones and leaves some out. The repertoire holds about 68,000 clones, with 85% as singletons. This sequence was found in an adult with an advanced solid tumor such as melanoma, head and neck, liver or kidney cancer. The material was CD4+ or CD8+ T cells sorted from blood, obtained in a trial of the OX40 agonist ivuxolimab. J is TRBJ2-5 and V is TRBV6-5; 8 nucleotides match TRBD1. Matching the DNA end better, TRBJ2-7 makes the J call doubtful. CDR3 amino acids: CASSIGQGPYEQYF. In DNA, the CDR3 is TGTGCCAGCAGTATCGGACAGGGCCCCTACGAGCAGTACTTC.